Below, 5 T cell receptor beta chains from the same sample are listed, as sequenced in a study of blood T cell repertoires in COVID-19. Sequencing was performed with immunoSEQ multiplex PCR; in TCRdb, only in-frame clones are kept and a portion is missing. Of tens of thousands of clones listed, roughly 82% are singletons. Sequencing used peripheral blood. The receptor source for this set is a woman older than 75 with acute or convalescent COVID-19.

This clone appeared once. The chain has TRBV5-1 and TRBJ2-7, with 10 bases aligning to TRBD2. This CDR3 comprises 15 residues. The germline V gene encodes CDR1 SGHRS and CDR2 YFSETQ. The V and J ends lost 1 base and 2 bases, in that order; junction bases with no gene match: 3. CDR3 region: CASSLTSGTAYEQYF. CDR3 DNA: TGCGCCAGCAGCTTGACTAGCGGGACTGCCTACGAGCAGTACTTC.

The V and J genes are TRBV29-1 and TRBJ2-5, with D possibly matching TRBD1 (5 bases). Germline V gene sequence: CDR1 SQVTM, CDR2 ANQGSEA. There are 13 residues in the CDR3. V shed 7 bases and J shed 4 bases, with 16 bases lying between them. The DNA of the CDR3 is TGCAGCGCTAAGTGGGGCAGGGCAGAGACCCAGTACTTC. Protein product: CSAKWGRAETQYF.

This chain links TRBV6-2 or TRBV6-3 with TRBJ2-1, with a weak D call TRBD2 (5 bases). This CDR3 is 13 amino acids long. Trimming pared 5 bases from V and 8 bases from J, leaving 13 bases between. The germline gives CDR1 MNHEY, CDR2 SVGEGT. The CDR3 spells CASSRGPPDEQFF. The CDR3 region has the DNA TGTGCCAGCAGTCGAGGGCCGCCGGATGAGCAGTTCTTC.

The chain carries TRBV3-1 (or the pseudogene TRBV3-2) and TRBJ2-3; 13 bases match TRBD2. The J segment lost 13 bases and the V segment lost 4 bases, leaving 14 bases of the junction unmatched. CDR3 size: 16 residues. Germline CDR1 and CDR2: LGHDT and YNNKEL (reference sequence). The CDR3: CASSPGTSGRASHKYF. CDR3 bases: TGTGCCAGCAGCCCGGGTACTAGCGGGAGGGCCAGTCACAAGTATTTT.

The V call is TRBV7-2, the J call TRBJ2-7; tentative D call: TRBD1 (6 bases). Germline V gene lookup returns CDR1 SGHTA and CDR2 FQGNSA. V was cut by 8 bases and J by 2 bases, with 13 bases left in between. The CDR3 spans 13 residues. This CDR3 reads CASSQTGAYEQYF. CDR3 coding DNA: TGTGCCAGCTCACAGACAGGAGCCTACGAGCAGTACTTC.